This T cell receptor (beta chain) was found in a study of blood T cell repertoires in COVID-19. Across the whole study: PBMCs, B-cell-depleted T cells, or T cells provided the cDNA or gDNA that made up the material.

Germline loops: CDR1 MNHNS, CDR2 SASEGT. V was pared by 2 bases and J by 1 base, with 11 bases between. CDR3 size: 15 residues. In the study's own analysis: Amplifying reference gene primers gave estimates of nucleated cell counts. Assay: immunoSEQ multiplex PCR; the TCRdb copy retains only in-frame clones and omits some. Clone size and the V and J calls come from that table; the DNA yielded D and trimming. The repertoire consists of about 400,000 clones, with approximately 88% occurring once and the leading ten covering 0.95% to 1.5%. Sequences were obtained from peripheral blood. This TCR was recovered from a man aged 35 to 55 with acute or convalescent COVID-19. The chain links TRBV6-1 to TRBJ1-1; tentative D call: TRBD1 (6 bases). This chain's CDR3 is CASSENGQTNTEAFF. The CDR3, as DNA: TGTGCCAGCAGTGAAAACGGACAGACGAACACTGAAGCTTTCTTT.